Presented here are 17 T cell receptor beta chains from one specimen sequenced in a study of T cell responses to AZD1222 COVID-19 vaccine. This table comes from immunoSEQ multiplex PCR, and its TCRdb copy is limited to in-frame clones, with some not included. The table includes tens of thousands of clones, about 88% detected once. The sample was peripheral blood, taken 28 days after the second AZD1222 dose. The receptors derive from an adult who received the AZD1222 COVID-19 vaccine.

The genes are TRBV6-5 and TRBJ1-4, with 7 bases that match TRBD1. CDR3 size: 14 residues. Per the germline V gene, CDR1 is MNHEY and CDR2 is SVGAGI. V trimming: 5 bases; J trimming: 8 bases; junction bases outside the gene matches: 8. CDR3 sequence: CASSPGTVVEKLFF. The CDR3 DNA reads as TGTGCCAGCAGTCCCGGGACAGTAGTGGAAAAACTGTTTTTT.

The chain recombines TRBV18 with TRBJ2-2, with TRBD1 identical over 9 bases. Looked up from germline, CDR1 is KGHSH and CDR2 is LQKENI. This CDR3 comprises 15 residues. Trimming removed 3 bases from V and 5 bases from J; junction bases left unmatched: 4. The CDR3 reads CASSPETGGTGELFF. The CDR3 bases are TGTGCCAGCTCACCCGAGACAGGGGGAACCGGGGAGCTGTTTTTT. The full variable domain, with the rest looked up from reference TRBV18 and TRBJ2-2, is NAGVMQNPRHLVRRRGQEARLRCSPMKGHSHVYWYRQLPEEGLKFMVYLQKENIIDESGMPKERFSAEFPKEGPSILRIQQVVRGDSAAYFCASSPETGGTGELFFGEGSRLTVL.

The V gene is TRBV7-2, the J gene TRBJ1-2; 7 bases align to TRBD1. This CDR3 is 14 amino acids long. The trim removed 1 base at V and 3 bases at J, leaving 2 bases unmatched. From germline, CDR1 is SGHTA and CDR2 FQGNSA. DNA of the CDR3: TGTGCCAGCAGCTTAGAGGGGGCCGACTATGGCTACACCTTC. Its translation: CASSLEGADYGYTF. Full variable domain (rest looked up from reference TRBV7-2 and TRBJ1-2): GAGVSQSPSNKVTEKGKDVELRCDPISGHTALYWYRQSLGQGLEFLIYFQGNSAPDKSGLPSDRFSAERTGGSVSTLTIQRTQQEDSAVYLCASSLEGADYGYTFGSGTRLTVV.

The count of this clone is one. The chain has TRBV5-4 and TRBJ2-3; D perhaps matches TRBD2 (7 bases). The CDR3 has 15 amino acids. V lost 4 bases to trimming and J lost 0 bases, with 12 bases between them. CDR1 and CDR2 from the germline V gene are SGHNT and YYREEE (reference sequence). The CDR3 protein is CASSTRGASTDTQYF. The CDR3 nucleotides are TGTGCCAGCAGCACCCGGGGGGCTAGCACAGATACGCAGTATTTT.

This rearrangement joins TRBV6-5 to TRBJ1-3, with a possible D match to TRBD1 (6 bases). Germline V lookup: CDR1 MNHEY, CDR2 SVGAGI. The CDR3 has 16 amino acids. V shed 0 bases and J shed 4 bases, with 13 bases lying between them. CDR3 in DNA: TGTGCCAGCAGTTACTCGATGGGGGGCGACGGAAACACCATATATTTT. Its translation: CASSYSMGGDGNTIYF.

The CDR3, as DNA: TGTGCCAGCAGCTTGGGGGCTAGCGGGGGCCTACTCAATGAGCAGTTCTTC. It encodes CASSLGASGGLLNEQFF. The chain couples TRBV5-4 to TRBJ2-1; 10 positions agree with TRBD2. CDR1 is SGHNT and CDR2 is YYREEE in the germline V gene (reference sequence). V gave up 0 bases and J gave up 6 bases; unmatched junction bases: 9. The CDR3 has 17 residues.

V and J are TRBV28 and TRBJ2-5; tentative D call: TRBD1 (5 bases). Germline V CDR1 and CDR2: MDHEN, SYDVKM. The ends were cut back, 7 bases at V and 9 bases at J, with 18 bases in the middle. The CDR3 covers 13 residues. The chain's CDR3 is CASTLSRGASQYF. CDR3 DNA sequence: TGTGCCAGCACCCTTTCTAGGGGCGCTTCCCAGTACTTC.

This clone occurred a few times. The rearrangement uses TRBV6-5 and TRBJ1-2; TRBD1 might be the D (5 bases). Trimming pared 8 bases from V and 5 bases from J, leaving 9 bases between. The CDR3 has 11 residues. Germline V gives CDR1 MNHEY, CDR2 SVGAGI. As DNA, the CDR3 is TGTGCCAGCGGCAGGGATTATGGCTACACCTTC. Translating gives CASGRDYGYTF.

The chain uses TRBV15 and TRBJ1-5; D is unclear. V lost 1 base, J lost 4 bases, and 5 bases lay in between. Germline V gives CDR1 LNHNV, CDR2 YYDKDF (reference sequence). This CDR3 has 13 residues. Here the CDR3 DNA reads TGTGCCACCAGCAGAGTACGAAATCAGCCCCAGCATTTT. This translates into CATSRVRNQPQHF.

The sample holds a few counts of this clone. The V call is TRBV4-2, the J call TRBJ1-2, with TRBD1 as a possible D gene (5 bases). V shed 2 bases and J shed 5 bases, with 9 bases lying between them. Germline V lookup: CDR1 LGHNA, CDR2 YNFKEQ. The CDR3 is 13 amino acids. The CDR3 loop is CASSQTGSYGYTF. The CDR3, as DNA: TGTGCCAGCAGCCAAACAGGAAGTTATGGCTACACCTTC.

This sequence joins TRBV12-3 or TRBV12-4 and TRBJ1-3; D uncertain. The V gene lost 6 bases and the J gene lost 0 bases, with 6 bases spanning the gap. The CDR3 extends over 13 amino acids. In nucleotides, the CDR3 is TGTGCCAGCAGCTCCCCCTCTGGAAACACCATATATTTT. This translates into CASSSPSGNTIYF.

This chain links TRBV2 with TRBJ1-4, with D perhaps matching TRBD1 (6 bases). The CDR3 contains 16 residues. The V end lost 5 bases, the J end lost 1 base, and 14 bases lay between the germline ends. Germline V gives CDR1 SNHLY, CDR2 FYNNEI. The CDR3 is CASSLGGVRTNEKLFF. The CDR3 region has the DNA TGTGCCAGCAGTCTTGGGGGCGTAAGAACTAATGAAAAACTGTTTTTT.

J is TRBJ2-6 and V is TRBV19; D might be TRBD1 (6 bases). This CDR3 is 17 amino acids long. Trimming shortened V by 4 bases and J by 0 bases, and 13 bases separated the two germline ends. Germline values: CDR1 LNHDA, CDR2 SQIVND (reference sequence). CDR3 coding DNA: TGTGCCAGTAGTAGGGACAACTTCCTCTCTGGGGCCAACGTCCTGACTTTC. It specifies CASSRDNFLSGANVLTF.

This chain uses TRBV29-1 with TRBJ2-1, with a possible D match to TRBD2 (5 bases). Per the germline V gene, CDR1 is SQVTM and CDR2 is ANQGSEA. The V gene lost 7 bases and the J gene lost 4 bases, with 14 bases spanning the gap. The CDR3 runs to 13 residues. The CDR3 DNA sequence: TGCAGCGCGGCGGGCTCCCAATACAATGAGCAGTTCTTC. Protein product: CSAAGSQYNEQFF.

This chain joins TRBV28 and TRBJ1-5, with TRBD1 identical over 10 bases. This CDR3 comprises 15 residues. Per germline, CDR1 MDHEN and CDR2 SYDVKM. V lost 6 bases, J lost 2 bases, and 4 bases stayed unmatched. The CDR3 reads CASSLGTGGNQPQHF. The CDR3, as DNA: TGTGCCAGCAGCCTCGGGACAGGGGGCAATCAGCCCCAGCATTTT.

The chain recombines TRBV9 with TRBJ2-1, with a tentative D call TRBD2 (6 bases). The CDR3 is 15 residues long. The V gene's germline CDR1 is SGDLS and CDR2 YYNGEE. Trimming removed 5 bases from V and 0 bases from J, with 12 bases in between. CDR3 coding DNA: TGTGCCAGCAGTTTGGGGGGTTACTCCTACAATGAGCAGTTCTTC. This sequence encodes CASSLGGYSYNEQFF.

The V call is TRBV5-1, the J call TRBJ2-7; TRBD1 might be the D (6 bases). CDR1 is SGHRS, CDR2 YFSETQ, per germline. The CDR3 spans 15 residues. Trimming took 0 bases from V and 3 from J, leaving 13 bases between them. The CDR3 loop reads CASSLGSGELYEQYF. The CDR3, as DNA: TGCGCCAGCAGCTTGGGTTCAGGGGAACTCTACGAGCAGTACTTC. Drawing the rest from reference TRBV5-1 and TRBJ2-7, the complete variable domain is KAGVTQTPRYLIKTRGQQVTLSCSPISGHRSVSWYQQTPGQGLQFLFEYFSETQRNKGNFPGRFSGRQFSNSRSEMNVSTLELGDSALYLCASSLGSGELYEQYFGPGTRLTVT.